Listed below are T cell receptor beta chains from one sample, sequenced in a study of OX40 agonist ivuxolimab in advanced cancers. The protocol was immunoSEQ multiplex PCR, while the TCRdb copy is restricted to in-frame clones and leaves out a portion. The sample shows tens of thousands of clones, about 90% of them seen only once. The input for sequencing was CD4+ or CD8+ T cells sorted from blood, taken in a trial of the OX40 agonist ivuxolimab. The receptors were sampled from an adult with an advanced solid tumor such as melanoma, head and neck, liver or kidney cancer. The CDR3 runs from the conserved cysteine through the conserved F or W. The order of the fields is J gene, D gene, clone size, V gene, CDR3 protein, CDR3 DNA. The D gene is left open where the match is weak. For some rows the clone size is stated as once, few or many, or as a class when expanded; others skip it.

J gene: TRBJ2-7; D gene: NA; clone size: NA; V gene: TRBV15; CDR3 protein: CATSRDRQNYEQYF; CDR3 DNA: TGTGCCACCAGCAGAGATCGACAGAACTACGAGCAGTACTTC
J gene: TRBJ1-2; D gene: NA; clone size: NA; V gene: TRBV7-8; CDR3 protein: CASSWGKGLTSDGYTF; CDR3 DNA: TGTGCCAGCAGCTGGGGCAAAGGCTTAACTTCGGATGGCTACACCTTC
J gene: TRBJ1-1; D gene: NA; clone size: NA; V gene: TRBV7-9; CDR3 protein: CASSLDQGTEAFF; CDR3 DNA: TGTGCCAGCAGCTTAGATCAGGGCACTGAAGCTTTCTTT
J gene: TRBJ2-4; D gene: NA; clone size: NA; V gene: TRBV28; CDR3 protein: CASSLGVHQYF; CDR3 DNA: TGTGCCAGCAGTCTAGGGGTCCATCAGTACTTC
J gene: TRBJ1-1; D gene: NA; clone size: NA; V gene: TRBV6-5; CDR3 protein: CASSRDKTKAFF; CDR3 DNA: TGTGCCAGCAGTCGCGACAAAACCAAAGCTTTCTTT
J gene: TRBJ2-7; D gene: NA; clone size: NA; V gene: TRBV7-6; CDR3 protein: CASSLERAGGSSYEQYF; CDR3 DNA: TGTGCCAGCAGCTTAGAAAGGGCAGGGGGGAGCTCCTACGAGCAGTACTTC
J gene: TRBJ2-2; D gene: NA; clone size: few; V gene: TRBV5-1; CDR3 protein: CASSLAGELFF; CDR3 DNA: TGCGCCAGCAGCTTGGCCGGGGAGCTGTTTTTT
J gene: TRBJ2-5; D gene: TRBD2; clone size: NA; V gene: TRBV10-3; CDR3 protein: CAIREGMGRGETQYF; CDR3 DNA: TGTGCCATCAGGGAGGGGATGGGGAGGGGAGAGACCCAGTACTTC
J gene: TRBJ2-7; D gene: TRBD1; clone size: NA; V gene: TRBV4-3; CDR3 protein: CASSQDRMDRGYEQYF; CDR3 DNA: TGCGCCAGCAGCCAAGATCGGATGGACAGGGGTTACGAGCAGTACTTC
J gene: TRBJ1-1; D gene: NA; clone size: NA; V gene: TRBV7-8; CDR3 protein: CASSSIPTPSTEAFF; CDR3 DNA: TGTGCCAGCAGCTCGATACCGACACCGAGCACTGAAGCTTTCTTT
J gene: TRBJ1-1; D gene: NA; clone size: NA; V gene: TRBV7-9; CDR3 protein: CASSSAGTEAFF; CDR3 DNA: TGTGCCAGCAGCTCGGCAGGGACTGAAGCTTTCTTT
J gene: TRBJ2-6; D gene: NA; clone size: NA; V gene: TRBV28; CDR3 protein: CASSDTGSFGANVLTF; CDR3 DNA: TGTGCCAGCAGCGACACCGGCTCGTTTGGGGCCAACGTCCTGACTTTC
J gene: TRBJ1-5; D gene: TRBD1; clone size: NA; V gene: TRBV4-1; CDR3 protein: CASSRQGDFQPQHF; CDR3 DNA: TGCGCCAGCAGCCGACAGGGGGATTTTCAGCCCCAGCATTTT